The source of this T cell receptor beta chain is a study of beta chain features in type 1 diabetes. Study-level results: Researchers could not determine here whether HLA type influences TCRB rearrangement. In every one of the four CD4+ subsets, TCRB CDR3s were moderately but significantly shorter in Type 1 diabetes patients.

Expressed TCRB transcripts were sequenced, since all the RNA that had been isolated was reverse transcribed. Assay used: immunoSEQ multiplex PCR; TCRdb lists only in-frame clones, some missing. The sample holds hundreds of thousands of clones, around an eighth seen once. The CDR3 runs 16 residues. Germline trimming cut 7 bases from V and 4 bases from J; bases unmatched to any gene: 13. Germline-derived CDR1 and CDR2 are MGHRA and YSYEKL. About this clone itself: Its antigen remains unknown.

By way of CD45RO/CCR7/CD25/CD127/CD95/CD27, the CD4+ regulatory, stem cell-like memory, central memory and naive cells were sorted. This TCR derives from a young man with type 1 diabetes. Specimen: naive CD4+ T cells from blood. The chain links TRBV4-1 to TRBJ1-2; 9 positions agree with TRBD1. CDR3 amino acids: CASTSSMGQGRYGYTF. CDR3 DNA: TGCGCCAGCACTTCCTCTATGGGACAGGGTCGCTATGGCTACACCTTC.